The rows below give T cell receptor beta chains drawn from one sample of a study of cytomegalovirus exposure and HLA in healthy donors. Clones were sequenced by immunoSEQ multiplex PCR, and TCRdb holds only the in-frame ones, with some missing. The sample has 90,000 to 120,000 clones, roughly 70% seen once; the top ten hold around 13%. Sequenced material: PBMCs. These receptors were taken from a woman in her forties in good health and CMV-seropositive. Each CDR3 is given with its conserved first and last residue. D genes are given only for firm matches. The listing skips clone size in some rows; elsewhere it reads once, few, many or a size class.

.	.	16	TRBV2	TRBJ1-1	TGTGCCAGCAGTGTGGCCTCTAGCGCAGCAACAAGTGGGGCTTTCTTT	CASSVASSAATSGAFF
.	TRBD2	16	TRBV5-1	TRBJ2-1	TGCGCCAGCAGCTTTGCATCGGGACTAGCCTACAATGAGCAGTTCTTC	CASSFASGLAYNEQFF
few	.	16	TRBV5-5	TRBJ2-7	TGTGCCAGCAGCTTGAGGTTAGCGGCTGGCTCCTACGAGCAGTACTTC	CASSLRLAAGSYEQYF
.	.	17	TRBV5-1	TRBJ1-4	TGCGCCAGCAGCACCGGCCGGGGGGTAACGACTAATGAAAAACTGTTTTTT	CASSTGRGVTTNEKLFF
.	.	13	TRBV29-1	TRBJ1-5	TGCAGCGTAGCGACAGAAAGCAATCAGCCCCAGCATTTT	CSVATESNQPQHF
.	TRBD2	15	TRBV5-1	TRBJ2-1	TGCGCCAGCAGCTGGACTAGCGGGGGGCACAATGAGCAGTTCTTC	CASSWTSGGHNEQFF
.	TRBD2	19	TRBV5-4	TRBJ2-7	TGTGCCAGCAGCTCGGGACCGGGACTAGCGGGGGCCTACGCCTACGAGCAGTACTTC	CASSSGPGLAGAYAYEQYF
few	.	15	TRBV11-2	TRBJ2-7	TGTGCCAGCAGCTTAGGTTCTCAGGGTCCTTACGAGCAGTACTTC	CASSLGSQGPYEQYF
few	.	13	TRBV6-1	TRBJ2-3	TGTGCCAGCAGTGTTCTAGCTGCAGATACGCAGTATTTT	CASSVLAADTQYF
.	TRBD1	12	TRBV6-6	TRBJ1-1	TGTGCCAGCAGGCGACAGGGCACTGAAGCTTTCTTT	CASRRQGTEAFF
.	TRBD2	16	TRBV5-1	TRBJ2-3	TGCGCCAGCAGCTCCGCCCTGACTAGCGGGGGCGATACGCAGTATTTT	CASSSALTSGGDTQYF
.	TRBD1	14	TRBV6-6	TRBJ1-2	TGTGCCAGCAGAGTAGACAGGGTCGAATATGGCTACACCTTC	CASRVDRVEYGYTF
.	TRBD1	15	TRBV6-6	TRBJ1-5	TGTGCCAGCAGTCCCCCACAGGGGCTTAATCAGCCCCAGCATTTT	CASSPPQGLNQPQHF
.	.	11	TRBV7-8	TRBJ2-7	TGTGCCAGCAGCTTCCTATACGAGCAGTACTTC	CASSFLYEQYF
.	TRBD1	16	TRBV5-4	TRBJ1-6	TGTGCCAGCAGCCCGGGACAGTCTCACTATAATTCACCCCTCCACTTT	CASSPGQSHYNSPLHF
.	.	16	TRBV5-1	TRBJ1-4	TGCGCCAGCAGCTCGACCCCGAGGGCTCCAAATGAAAAACTGTTTTTT	CASSSTPRAPNEKLFF
.	.	14	TRBV7-2	TRBJ2-2	TGTGCCAGCAGCCCCCTCACCGGGACCGGGGAGCTGTTTTTT	CASSPLTGTGELFF
.	TRBD2	15	TRBV4-2	TRBJ2-7	TGTGCCAGCAGCCAAGTTGCGGGGGGCCGTGGTGAGCAGTACTTC	CASSQVAGGRGEQYF
.	.	15	TRBV5-1	TRBJ2-1	TGCGCCAGCAGCTTGGAGACAGGCTTCTACAATGAGCAGTTCTTC	CASSLETGFYNEQFF
.	TRBD1	15	TRBV6-5	TRBJ2-7	TGTGCCAGCAGTTACTCAAGGACAGGGGGCTACGAGCAGTACTTC	CASSYSRTGGYEQYF
.	.	14	TRBV5-4	TRBJ1-2	TGTGCCAGCAGCCCACGAGAGCGGGGCTATGGCTACACCTTC	CASSPRERGYGYTF
once	TRBD1	15	TRBV11-2	TRBJ1-1	TGTGCCAGCAGCTTATTCGACAGGGGTAGGACTGAAGCTTTCTTT	CASSLFDRGRTEAFF
.	TRBD2	15	TRBV7-2	TRBJ2-2	TGTGCCAGCAGCTTATCCAGCGGGAATGGCGGGGAGCTGTTTTTT	CASSLSSGNGGELFF
few	.	13	TRBV7-2	TRBJ1-2	TGTGCCAGCAGCTTAACTGGGGCGCTGGGCTACACCTTC	CASSLTGALGYTF
.	.	14	TRBV27	TRBJ2-5	TGTGCCAGCAGTACCCCGGGCAGGGCAGAGACCCAGTACTTC	CASSTPGRAETQYF
few	TRBD2	15	TRBV5-5	TRBJ2-5	TGTGCCAGCAGCTTTCCACCGGGGGGCCAAGAGACCCAGTACTTC	CASSFPPGGQETQYF
.	TRBD2	17	TRBV18	TRBJ2-3	TGTGCCAGCTCACCGTATAGCGGGGGGGCCAGCACAGATACGCAGTATTTT	CASSPYSGGASTDTQYF
.	.	17	TRBV6-1	TRBJ1-5	TGTGCCAGCAGTGAAGCTGCGGGAACAAGGGGTAGTCAGCCCCAGCATTTT	CASSEAAGTRGSQPQHF
.	TRBD1	15	TRBV6-5	TRBJ1-1	TGTGCCAGCAGTTGGGACAGGGGGATGAACACTGAAGCTTTCTTT	CASSWDRGMNTEAFF
.	.	16	TRBV5-6	TRBJ2-1	TGTGCCAGCAGCTTCTATAGGCAGGCACAATACAATGAGCAGTTCTTC	CASSFYRQAQYNEQFF
once	.	17	TRBV4-1	TRBJ2-7	TGCGCCAGCAGCCAAGATTACTCGCGAGGATACCCTTACGAGCAGTACTTC	CASSQDYSRGYPYEQYF
few	TRBD1	17	TRBV4-1	TRBJ1-1	TGCGCCAGCAGCCCATCCATTCGAGCAGGGGGAACCACTGAAGCTTTCTTT	CASSPSIRAGGTTEAFF